This T cell receptor (beta chain) emerged from a study of blood T cell repertoires in COVID-19 (TCRdb year 2020). Broadly, across the study: Samples covering the acute and convalescent phases of COVID-19 were provided by collaborators in the United States, Italy and Spain. The repertoires were released in a freely available public database meant as a resource for research on the immune response to SARS-CoV-2. The prospective study material was composed of cDNA or gDNA derived from T cells, B-cell-depleted T cells, or PBMCs. Samples were obtained from the ongoing ImmuneRACE study (first 160 participants) and from 1,000 to 1,500 subjects provided by 6 global collaborators. Where HLA class I and class II types were available, the types were taken from metadata supplied by the sample provider, not from assay-based typing. Subjects who had been exposed to COVID-19, were actively infected with it, or had recovered from it provided the deeply sampled blood TCRbeta repertoires that made up the dataset. A de-identified subject ID, COVID-19 status, age in years and sex were almost always included in the sample metadata.

Each collaborating institution followed its own protocols to collect whole blood in K2EDTA tubes. For TCRbeta analysis, collaborators shipped samples in one of three forms: frozen whole blood, isolated PBMCs, or DNA extracted from either of those sample types. TCRbeta CDR3 regions were amplified from genomic DNA using the immunoSEQ Assay, a bias-controlled multiplex PCR. In the source study's methods: The number of nucleated cells in each sample was estimated from the amplification of reference gene primers within the assay. To quantify the absolute abundance of each unique TCRbeta CDR3 rearrangement, sequence reads were collapsed and filtered. For each sample, productive Simpson clonality was calculated as the square root of Simpson's diversity index over productive rearrangements. TCRdb stores this immuneACCESS table with in-frame sequences only. Part of the clones is absent; in the studies checked, under half of the shortfall reflects unresolved V genes, and no reason is known for the rest. The V and J calls and clone size are taken from that table; D and trimming were inferred from the DNA. Counted in this sample were 140,000 to 150,000 clones; about 87% of them appeared once. The ten largest account for around 1.7% of the sample.

This clone was detected only a few times. Its antigen is not yet known. The input lacks base qualities; no much larger clone sits a single base away. Overall results and qualifications from the work: The amount of clinical and demographic metadata varied by source and participant and was provided uncurated.

From the germline V gene, CDR1 is KGHDR and CDR2 is SFDVKD. A distance of 11 bases separates the germline ends of V and J, which lose 5 bases and 5 bases respectively. The CDR3 goes from the cysteine to the phenylalanine over 13 residues. Left in the record is the CDR3 DNA by itself, 39 bases read in frame from the first base. The source is a woman aged 45-60 years with acute or convalescent COVID-19. The specimen was peripheral blood. The chain joins TRBV24-1 to TRBJ1-1; TRBD1 is perhaps the D gene, given 5 matching bases. The CDR3 region reads CATSARGWTEAFF. The nucleotides read TGTGCCACCAGTGCGCGGGGGTGGACTGAAGCTTTCTTT.